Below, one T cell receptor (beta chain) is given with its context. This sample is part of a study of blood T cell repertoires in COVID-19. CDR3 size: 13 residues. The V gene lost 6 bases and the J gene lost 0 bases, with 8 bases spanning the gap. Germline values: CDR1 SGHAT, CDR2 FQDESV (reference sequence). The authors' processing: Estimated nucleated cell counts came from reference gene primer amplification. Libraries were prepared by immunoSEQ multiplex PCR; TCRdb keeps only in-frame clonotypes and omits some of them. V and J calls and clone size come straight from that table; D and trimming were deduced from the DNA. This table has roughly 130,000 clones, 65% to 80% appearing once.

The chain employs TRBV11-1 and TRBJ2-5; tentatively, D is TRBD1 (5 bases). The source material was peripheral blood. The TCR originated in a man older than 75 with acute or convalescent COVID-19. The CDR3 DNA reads TGTGCCAGCAGGGACAAGTACCAAGAGACCCAGTACTTC. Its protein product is CASRDKYQETQYF. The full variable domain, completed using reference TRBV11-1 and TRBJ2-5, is EAEVAQSPRYKITEKSQAVAFWCDPISGHATLYWYRQILGQGPELLVQFQDESVVDDSQLPKDRFSAERLKGVDSTLKIQPAELGDSAMYLCASRDKYQETQYFGPGTRLLVL.